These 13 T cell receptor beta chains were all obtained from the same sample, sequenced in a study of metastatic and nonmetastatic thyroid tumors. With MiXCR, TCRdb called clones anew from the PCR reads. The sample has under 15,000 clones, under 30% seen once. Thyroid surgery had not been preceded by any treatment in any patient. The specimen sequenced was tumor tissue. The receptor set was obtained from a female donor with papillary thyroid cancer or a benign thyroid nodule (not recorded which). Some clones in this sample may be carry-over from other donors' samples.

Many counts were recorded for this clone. CDR3 nucleotides: TGTGCCAGCAGCCACTTGACTAGCGGGAGGGCCGGGGATGAGCAGTTCTTC. The encoded protein is CASSHLTSGRAGDEQFF. The rearrangement joins TRBV5-6 to TRBJ2-1, with TRBD2 matching over 14 bases. Germline V lookup: CDR1 SGHDT, CDR2 YYEEEE. The CDR3 contains 17 residues. After removal of 4 bases from V and 8 bases from J, the junction contained 11 bases not matched to a gene.

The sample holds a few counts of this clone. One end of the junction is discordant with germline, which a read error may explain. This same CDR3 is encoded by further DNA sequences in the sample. Here the CDR3 DNA reads TGCGCCAGCAACAGGGGAAGTGGGGCCAACGTCCTGACTTTC. It specifies CASNRGSGANVLTF. The V call is TRBV6-1, the J call TRBJ2-6, with 7 nucleotides matching TRBD1. CDR1 and CDR2 from the germline V gene are MNHNS and SASEGT. The CDR3 consists of 14 residues.

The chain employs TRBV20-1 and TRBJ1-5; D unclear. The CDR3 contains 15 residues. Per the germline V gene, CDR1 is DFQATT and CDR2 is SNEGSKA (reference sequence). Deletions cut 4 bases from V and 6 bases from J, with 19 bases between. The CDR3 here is CSATISTASRQPQHF. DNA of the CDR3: TGCAGTGCTACAATCAGTACAGCCTCCCGTCAGCCCCAGCATTTT.

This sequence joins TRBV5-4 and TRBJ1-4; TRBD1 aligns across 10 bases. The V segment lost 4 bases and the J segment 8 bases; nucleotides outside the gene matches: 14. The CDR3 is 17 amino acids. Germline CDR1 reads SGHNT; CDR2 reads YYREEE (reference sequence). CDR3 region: CASSLGPGTGEGEKLFF. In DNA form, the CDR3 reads TGTGCCAGCAGCCTCGGTCCCGGGACAGGGGAGGGAGAAAAACTGTTTTTT.

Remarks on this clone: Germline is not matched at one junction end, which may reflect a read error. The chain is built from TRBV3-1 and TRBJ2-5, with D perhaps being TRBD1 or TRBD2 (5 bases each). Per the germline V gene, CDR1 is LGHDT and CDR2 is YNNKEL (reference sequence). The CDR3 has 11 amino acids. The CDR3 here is CASIRGSQGAF. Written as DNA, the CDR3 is TGTGCCAGCATCCGCGGGTCGCAGGGTGCCTTC.

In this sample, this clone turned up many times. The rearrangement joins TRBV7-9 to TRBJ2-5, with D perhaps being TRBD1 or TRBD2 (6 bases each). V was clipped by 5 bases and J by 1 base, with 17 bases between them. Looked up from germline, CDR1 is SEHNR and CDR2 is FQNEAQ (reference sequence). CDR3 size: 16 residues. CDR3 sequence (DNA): TGTGCCAGCAGCCGCTCGGGGGCAGCGGTCCAAGAGACCCAGTACTTC. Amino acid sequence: CASSRSGAAVQETQYF.

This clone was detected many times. The CDR3 DNA sequence: TGCGCCAGCGGGCCAATGGGTTGGGGGCAAATGAACACTGAAGCTTTCTTT. Translation gives CASGPMGWGQMNTEAFF. The chain is built from TRBV10-2 and TRBJ1-1; tentative D call: TRBD1 (6 bases). The V gene lost 8 bases and the J gene lost 0 bases, with 22 bases spanning the gap. This CDR3 has 17 amino acids. Germline V gives CDR1 WSHSY, CDR2 SAAADI.

CDR3 in amino acids: CASSQVGGTPEKLFF. CDR3 DNA sequence: TGCGCCAGCAGCCAAGTTGGAGGGACCCCAGAAAAACTGTTTTTT. The rearrangement uses TRBV4-1 and TRBJ1-4, with D possibly being TRBD1 (5 bases). The CDR3 has 15 residues. Trimming stripped 1 base from V and 8 bases from J, with 14 bases between. Germline CDR1 is MGHRA and CDR2 is YSYEKL.

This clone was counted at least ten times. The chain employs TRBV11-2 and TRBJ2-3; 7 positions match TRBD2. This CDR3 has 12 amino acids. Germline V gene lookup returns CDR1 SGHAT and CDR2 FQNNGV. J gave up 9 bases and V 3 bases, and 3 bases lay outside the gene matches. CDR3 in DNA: TGTGCCAGCAGCTTTCAAGCGGGGACGCAGTATTTT. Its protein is CASSFQAGTQYF.

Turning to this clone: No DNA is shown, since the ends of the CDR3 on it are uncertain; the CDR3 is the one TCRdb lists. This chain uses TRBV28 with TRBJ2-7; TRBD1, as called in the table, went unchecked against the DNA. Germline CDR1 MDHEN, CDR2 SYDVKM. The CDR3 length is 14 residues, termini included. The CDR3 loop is CASTVGTGSYDHYF.

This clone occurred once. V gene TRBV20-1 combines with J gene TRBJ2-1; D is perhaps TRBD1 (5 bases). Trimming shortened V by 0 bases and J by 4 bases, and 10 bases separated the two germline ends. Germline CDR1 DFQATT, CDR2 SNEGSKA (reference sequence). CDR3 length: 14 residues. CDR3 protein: CSAREYRRYNEQFF. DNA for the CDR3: TGCAGTGCTAGAGAATACAGGAGATACAATGAGCAGTTCTTC.

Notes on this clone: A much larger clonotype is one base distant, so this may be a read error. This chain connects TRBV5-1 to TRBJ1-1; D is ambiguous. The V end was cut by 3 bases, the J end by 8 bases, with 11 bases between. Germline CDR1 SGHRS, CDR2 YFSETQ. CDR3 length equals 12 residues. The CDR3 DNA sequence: TGCGCCAGCAGCTCCGGACGGTACGAAGCTTTCTTT. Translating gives CASSSGRYEAFF.

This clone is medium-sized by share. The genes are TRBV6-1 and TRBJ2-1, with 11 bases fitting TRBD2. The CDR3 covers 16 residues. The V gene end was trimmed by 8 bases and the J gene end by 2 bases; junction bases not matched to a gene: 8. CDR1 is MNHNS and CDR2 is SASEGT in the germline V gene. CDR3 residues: CASSDPGLAAYNEQFF. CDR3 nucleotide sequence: TGTGCCAGCTCAGACCCGGGACTAGCGGCCTACAATGAGCAGTTCTTC.